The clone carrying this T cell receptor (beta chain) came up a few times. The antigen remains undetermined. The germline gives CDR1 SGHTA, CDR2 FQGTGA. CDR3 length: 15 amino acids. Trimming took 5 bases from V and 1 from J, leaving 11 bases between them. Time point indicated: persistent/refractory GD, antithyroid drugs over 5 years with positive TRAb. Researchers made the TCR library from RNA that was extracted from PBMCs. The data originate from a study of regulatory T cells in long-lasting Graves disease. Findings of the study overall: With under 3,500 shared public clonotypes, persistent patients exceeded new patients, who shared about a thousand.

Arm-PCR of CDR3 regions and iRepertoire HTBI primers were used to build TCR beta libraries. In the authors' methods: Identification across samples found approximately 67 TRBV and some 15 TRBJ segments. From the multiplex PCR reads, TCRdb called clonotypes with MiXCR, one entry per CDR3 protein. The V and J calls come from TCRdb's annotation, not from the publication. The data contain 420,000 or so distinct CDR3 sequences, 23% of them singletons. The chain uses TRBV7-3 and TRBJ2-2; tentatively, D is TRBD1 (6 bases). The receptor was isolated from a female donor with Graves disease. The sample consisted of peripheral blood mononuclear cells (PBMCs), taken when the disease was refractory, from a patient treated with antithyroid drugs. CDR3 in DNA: TGTGCCAGCAGCCGGACGGGACAGAACACCGGGGAGCTGTTTTTT. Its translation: CASSRTGQNTGELFF.